The 29 T cell receptor beta chains listed next were all sequenced from one sample in a study of blood T cell repertoires in COVID-19 (dated by TCRdb to the early 2020s). Library creation used the immunoSEQ multiplex PCR assay. TCRdb stores this immuneACCESS table with in-frame sequences only. Part of the clones is absent; in the studies checked, under half of the shortfall reflects unresolved V genes, and no reason is known for the rest. The sample includes 90,000 to 130,000 clones, with roughly four fifths observed a single time. 7.9% of the sample goes to the ten largest clones. The sequencing sample was made of peripheral blood. The receptors here all came from a man between 65 and 85 years old with acute or convalescent COVID-19.

The chain links TRBV2 to TRBJ2-1, with 10 bases identical to TRBD2. Germline lookup yields CDR1 SNHLY and CDR2 FYNNEI. CDR3 size: 15 residues. Trimming took 2 bases from V and 7 from J; bases not matched to a gene: 5. Here the CDR3 DNA reads TGTGCCAGCAGTGAACGAAGCGGGGGGGCTAATGAGCAGTTCTTC. This translates into CASSERSGGANEQFF.

This chain links TRBV19 with TRBJ2-4, with a tentative D call TRBD1 (5 bases). This CDR3 is 14 amino acids long. The germline CDR1 and CDR2 sequences are LNHDA and SQIVND (reference sequence). Trimming took off 4 bases at V and 7 bases at J, with 14 bases between the two ends. For the CDR3, the DNA is TGTGCCAGTAGTAGTCCAGGGTTTGGGAACATTCAGTACTTC. This translates into CASSSPGFGNIQYF.

The chain is built from TRBV5-1 and TRBJ1-2, with D hard to call. V was pared by 4 bases and J by 1 base, with 8 bases between. The CDR3 has 13 residues. Per germline, CDR1 SGHRS and CDR2 YFSETQ. The CDR3 here is CASSQQNNYGYTF. The CDR3 DNA reads as TGCGCCAGCAGCCAACAGAATAACTATGGCTACACCTTC.

The chain has TRBV16 and TRBJ1-5; D unclear. This CDR3 contains 15 residues. The germline CDR1 and CDR2 sequences are KGHSY and FQNENV. Trimming cost V 0 bases and J 3 bases, with 9 bases left between them. The CDR3 is CASSQSGQFNQPQHF. The CDR3 region has the DNA TGTGCCAGCAGCCAATCTGGGCAATTCAATCAGCCCCAGCATTTT. The full variable domain, rest sourced from reference TRBV16 and TRBJ1-5, is GEEVAQTPKHLVRGEGQKAKLYCAPIKGHSYVFWYQQVLKNEFKFLISFQNENVFDETGMPKERFSAKCLPNSPCSLEIQATKLEDSAVYFCASSQSGQFNQPQHFGDGTRLSIL.

V and J are TRBV9 and TRBJ2-1, with 8 positions matching TRBD2. The germline gives CDR1 SGDLS, CDR2 YYNGEE. Trimming took 3 bases from V and 12 from J; bases not matched to a gene: 17. This CDR3 comprises 16 residues. CDR3 residues: CASSARTSGLAGVQFF. The CDR3 DNA sequence: TGTGCCAGCAGCGCAAGAACCTCTGGACTAGCAGGCGTGCAGTTCTTC.

This rearrangement joins TRBV7-8 to TRBJ1-6, with D possibly TRBD1 on 6 matching bases. Trimming took 4 bases from V and 6 from J, leaving 10 bases between them. Germline V gene lookup returns CDR1 SGHVS and CDR2 FQNEAQ. The CDR3 length is 14 residues. CDR3 nucleotides: TGTGCCAGCAGCTCCGACAGGAGTAATTCACCCCTCCACTTT. Translated, it gives CASSSDRSNSPLHF.

V and J are TRBV28 and TRBJ1-1; possibly TRBD1 for D (6 bases). CDR3 length equals 15 residues. The germline V and J ends were trimmed by 5 bases and 5 bases, with 18 bases remaining between them. The germline CDR1 and CDR2 sequences are MDHEN and SYDVKM. CDR3 in DNA: TGTGCCAGCAGTCCCCCGGCAGGACAGTTTACTGAAGCTTTCTTT. Residues: CASSPPAGQFTEAFF. The entire variable domain, with the rest obtained from reference TRBV28 and TRBJ1-1, is as follows: DVKVTQSSRYLVKRTGEKVFLECVQDMDHENMFWYRQDPGLGLRLIYFSYDVKMKEKGDIPEGYSVSREKKERFSLILESASTNQTSMYLCASSPPAGQFTEAFFGQGTRLTVV.

This chain uses TRBV6-5 with TRBJ1-2; 7 bases agree with TRBD1. CDR1 is MNHEY and CDR2 is SVGAGI in the germline V gene. This CDR3 has 15 residues. Trimming removed 5 bases from V and 2 bases from J; junction bases left unmatched: 8. The CDR3 DNA sequence: TGTGCCAGCAGTCCGCCGGGACAGATCAACTATGGCTACACCTTC. Encoded protein: CASSPPGQINYGYTF.

This chain uses TRBV5-1 with TRBJ2-3, with 10 bases matching TRBD2. Germline CDR1 is SGHRS and CDR2 is YFSETQ. CDR3 length equals 17 residues. V lost 0 bases, J lost 3 bases, and 7 bases stayed unmatched. CDR3 nucleotides: TGCGCCAGCAGCTTGGTTTCTAGCGGGAGTAGTACAGATACGCAGTATTTT. Its protein product is CASSLVSSGSSTDTQYF.

The chain couples TRBV18 to TRBJ2-3; TRBD2 matches at 12 bases. The germline V gene has CDR1 KGHSH and CDR2 LQKENI. This CDR3 has 16 amino acids. Trimming at V came to 8 bases and at J to 6 bases, leaving 12 bases not matched to a gene. Written as DNA, the CDR3 is TGTGCCAGCGTCCGGACTAGCGGGGCAGGATCGGATACGCAGTATTTT. This translates into CASVRTSGAGSDTQYF.

This chain links TRBV5-1 with TRBJ1-2; 7 positions agree with TRBD1. V was clipped by 4 bases and J by 6 bases; unmatched bases: 6. The CDR3 covers 13 residues. Per the germline V gene, CDR1 is SGHRS and CDR2 is YFSETQ. The CDR3 sequence is CASSVTGTDGYTF. DNA for the CDR3: TGCGCCAGCAGCGTAACCGGGACAGATGGCTACACCTTC.

The rearrangement links TRBV28 to TRBJ1-2; weak D call: TRBD1 (6 bases). Trimming left V 7 bases short and J 7 bases short, with 16 bases between. CDR3 length: 13 amino acids. Germline lookup yields CDR1 MDHEN and CDR2 SYDVKM. The CDR3 here is CASNAVDRSGYTF. Here the CDR3 DNA reads TGTGCCAGCAACGCCGTCGACAGGTCTGGCTACACCTTC.

This clone was observed once. The V call is TRBV20-1, the J call TRBJ2-1; a weak D match, TRBD1 (6 bases). V was cut by 1 base and J by 10 bases, with 8 bases left in between. The germline V gene has CDR1 DFQATT and CDR2 SNEGSKA (reference sequence). The CDR3 has 11 amino acids. CDR3 amino acids: CSARGGQEQFF. The CDR3 DNA reads as TGCAGTGCTAGAGGGGGGCAGGAGCAGTTCTTC.

The chain is built from TRBV6-5 and TRBJ2-3; D remains unclear. This CDR3 has 13 amino acids. Germline V CDR1 and CDR2: MNHEY, SVGAGI. Trimming cost V 5 bases and J 6 bases, with 12 bases left between them. The CDR3 nucleotides are TGTGCCAGCAGTCCGGCCGCCAGGGATACGCAGTATTTT. It encodes CASSPAARDTQYF.

The V and J genes are TRBV7-3 and TRBJ1-4; TRBD1 is a possible D gene (6 bases). V was cut by 5 bases and J by 8 bases, with 18 bases left in between. Germline lookup yields CDR1 SGHTA and CDR2 FQGTGA. This CDR3 is built from 15 residues. DNA for the CDR3: TGTGCCAGCAGCCTTATAACAGGGCAGGAGGAAAAACTGTTTTTT. Translation gives CASSLITGQEEKLFF.

The V and J genes are TRBV28 and TRBJ2-3; weak D call: TRBD1 (6 bases). V shed 2 bases and J shed 3 bases, with 9 bases lying between them. In germline, CDR1 is MDHEN, CDR2 SYDVKM. The CDR3 has 14 amino acids. CDR3 sequence reads: CASSLGGGTDTQYF. The CDR3 DNA reads TGTGCCAGCAGTTTAGGGGGCGGGACAGATACGCAGTATTTT.

In DNA, the CDR3 is TGTGCCATCAGGCCGGGTGGCGGGAGTCGGGAGACCCAGTACTTC. Its translation: CAIRPGGGSRETQYF. This sequence joins TRBV10-3 and TRBJ2-5; 7 bases match TRBD2. The CDR3 totals 15 residues. V shed 6 bases, J shed 5 bases, and the junction held 12 bases outside the gene matches. CDR1 is ENHRY, CDR2 SYGVKD, per germline.

This clone occurred a few times. This rearrangement joins TRBV7-3 to TRBJ2-7; D perhaps matches TRBD1 (6 bases). V was pared by 5 bases and J by 2 bases, with 16 bases between. CDR1 is SGHTA and CDR2 is FQGTGA in the germline V gene. CDR3 length: 15 amino acids. Written as DNA, the CDR3 is TGTGCCAGCAGCAGGCTCGCGACAGGACCCTACGAGCAGTACTTC. It translates to CASSRLATGPYEQYF.

This rearrangement joins TRBV28 to TRBJ1-1; 9 bases line up with TRBD1. The CDR3 runs 13 residues. V lost 6 bases, J lost 5 bases, and 4 bases stayed unmatched. The germline V gene encodes CDR1 MDHEN and CDR2 SYDVKM. CDR3 coding DNA: TGTGCCAGCAGGGGACAGGGAGAAACTGAAGCTTTCTTT. It codes for CASRGQGETEAFF.

The gene calls are TRBV12-3 or TRBV12-4 and TRBJ1-4; D is ambiguous. The CDR3 extends over 12 amino acids. Trimming pared 1 base from V and 8 bases from J, leaving 5 bases between. CDR3 protein: CASSLGGEKLFF. The CDR3 DNA is TGTGCCAGCAGTTTAGGTGGCGAAAAACTGTTTTTT.

This sequence joins TRBV18 and TRBJ1-1; D is possibly TRBD1 (5 bases). This CDR3 is 17 amino acids long. Germline loops: CDR1 KGHSH, CDR2 LQKENI. Deletions cut 2 bases from V and 1 base from J, with 17 bases between. This CDR3 reads CASSPRQDTVTNTEAFF. CDR3 coding DNA: TGTGCCAGCTCACCAAGGCAGGACACTGTAACGAACACTGAAGCTTTCTTT.

V is TRBV2 and J is TRBJ2-2; 8 positions match TRBD2. Losses at the gene ends were 8 bases for V and 4 bases for J; bases not matched to a gene: 9. Germline CDR1 is SNHLY and CDR2 is FYNNEI. The CDR3 is made up of 15 amino acids. CDR3: CASAPGLELTGELFF. The CDR3 DNA is TGTGCCAGCGCCCCGGGACTAGAACTCACCGGGGAGCTGTTTTTT.

The chain is built from TRBV16 and TRBJ1-6; 7 bases are a match to TRBD1. V lost 8 bases and J lost 10; bases outside the gene matches: 11. Germline CDR1 KGHSY, CDR2 FQNENV. The CDR3 length is 14 residues. CDR3 DNA: TGTGCCAGCGGAGGGGACAGTCGGGCCTCACCCCTCCACTTT. It yields the protein CASGGDSRASPLHF.

Only one count was recorded for this clone. The CDR3 DNA sequence: TGTGCCAGCAGCTTAAATATGGGGCACAGGGAGACCCAGTACTTC. It encodes CASSLNMGHRETQYF. This chain links TRBV7-2 with TRBJ2-5, with a tentative D call TRBD1 (5 bases). V lost 2 bases, J lost 5 bases, and 15 bases lay in between. This CDR3 has 15 amino acids. CDR1 is SGHTA, CDR2 FQGNSA, per germline.

With respect to this clone: The same CDR3 can be traced to other DNA sequences in this sample. V gene TRBV20-1 combines with J gene TRBJ2-7; D may be TRBD1 (5 bases). V lost 2 bases and J 5 bases, leaving 7 bases between the germline ends. Germline V lookup: CDR1 DFQATT, CDR2 SNEGSKA (reference sequence). This CDR3 region has 11 residues. The CDR3 DNA reads TGCAGTGCTAGATCAGGGCACGAGCAGTACTTC. Translation: CSARSGHEQYF.

The chain uses TRBV7-9 and TRBJ2-5; TRBD2 matches 13 bases. The CDR3 loop spans 17 amino acids. The germline V gene encodes CDR1 SEHNR and CDR2 FQNEAQ (reference sequence). V dropped 4 bases and J dropped 1; count of bases not matched to a gene: 6. CDR3 coding DNA: TGTGCCAGCAGCTGGACCGGGACTAGCGGGGCCCAAGAGACCCAGTACTTC. As protein: CASSWTGTSGAQETQYF. The variable domain in full, completed from reference TRBV7-9 and TRBJ2-5, reads DTGVSQNPRHKITKRGQNVTFRCDPISEHNRLYWYRQTLGQGPEFLTYFQNEAQLEKSRLLSDRFSAERPKGSFSTLEIQRTEQGDSAMYLCASSWTGTSGAQETQYFGPGTRLLVL.

The chain couples TRBV5-1 to TRBJ1-2; D possibly corresponds to TRBD1 (6 bases). Trimming took off 4 bases at V and 7 bases at J, with 17 bases between the two ends. Per the germline V gene, CDR1 is SGHRS and CDR2 is YFSETQ. The length of the CDR3 is 14 residues. CDR3: CASSGTTQGSGYTF. The CDR3 nucleotides read TGCGCCAGCAGCGGGACAACACAGGGAAGTGGCTACACCTTC. The full variable domain, completed using reference TRBV5-1 and TRBJ1-2, is KAGVTQTPRYLIKTRGQQVTLSCSPISGHRSVSWYQQTPGQGLQFLFEYFSETQRNKGNFPGRFSGRQFSNSRSEMNVSTLELGDSALYLCASSGTTQGSGYTFGSGTRLTVV.

As concerns this clone: This same CDR3 is encoded by further DNA sequences in the sample. The chain is built from TRBV7-9 and TRBJ2-3; D is ambiguous. The V gene lost 3 bases and the J gene lost 4 bases, with 8 bases spanning the gap. The CDR3 loop spans 13 amino acids. Germline CDR1 SEHNR, CDR2 FQNEAQ (reference sequence). CDR3 amino acids: CASSFSLADTQYF. The CDR3 bases are TGTGCCAGCAGCTTTAGCTTGGCAGATACGCAGTATTTT. The full variable domain, in which reference TRBV7-9 and TRBJ2-3 provide the parts outside the CDR3, is DTGVSQNPRHKITKRGQNVTFRCDPISEHNRLYWYRQTLGQGPEFLTYFQNEAQLEKSRLLSDRFSAERPKGSFSTLEIQRTEQGDSAMYLCASSFSLADTQYFGPGTRLTVL.

CDR3 sequence reads: CASSTGGQPQHF. The CDR3 DNA reads TGTGCCAGCAGCACAGGGGGTCAGCCCCAGCATTTT. The chain has TRBV7-6 and TRBJ1-5, with 8 bases that match TRBD1. CDR1 and CDR2 (germline): SGHVS, FNYEAQ. The CDR3 runs to 12 residues. V dropped 5 bases and J dropped 6; count of bases not matched to a gene: 0.